This T cell receptor (beta chain) comes out of a study of identical twins. Healthy Caucasians, and only they, were the donors. There are many counts of this clonotype. CDR1 is MRHNA, CDR2 SNTAGT, per germline. The CDR3 is 14 residues long. V dropped 3 bases and J dropped 1; count of bases not matched to a gene: 0. TCRdb passed the 5' RACE reads through MiXCR, listing each CDR3 protein once. Seen here are hundreds of thousands of distinct CDR3 sequences, roughly 8% observed once, and the top ten hold more than 0.75%. These sequences were also reported in another study, on yellow fever vaccine responses in identical twins.

J is TRBJ2-3 and V is TRBV6-4; 8 bases line up with TRBD2. This receptor was identified in a woman aged 18 to 35 in good health. The sequenced sample was PBMCs. CDR3 DNA: TGTGCCAGCAGTGAAGCGGGGGGCACAGATACGCAGTATTTT. This sequence encodes CASSEAGGTDTQYF.